This TCR beta chain was sequenced during a study of blood T cells in healthy people across ages. CDR1 is SGHRS, CDR2 YFSETQ, per germline. Trimming shortened V by 3 bases and J by 0 bases, and 13 bases separated the two germline ends. The CDR3 is 16 residues long. This clonotype was seen many times. Next came a second PCR, run for 7 to 11 cycles, which used a sample-barcoded 5' primer along with a J-beta primer mix. TCRdb re-called the 5' RACE reads through MiXCR, storing one row per CDR3 protein. Among approximately 800,000 distinct CDR3 sequences listed, about 34% were seen once. Russia was home to the donors, healthy Caucasian individuals aged roughly 6 to 95.

Sample: blood. This clonotype was obtained from a young man in good health. V usage is TRBV5-1 and J usage is TRBJ2-1; D is unresolved. DNA for the CDR3: TGCGCCAGCAGCTCCTACCGGGCAAGCTCCTACAATGAGCAGTTCTTC. This codes for CASSSYRASSYNEQFF. Full variable domain (outside the CDR3, taken from reference TRBV5-1 and TRBJ2-1): KAGVTQTPRYLIKTRGQQVTLSCSPISGHRSVSWYQQTPGQGLQFLFEYFSETQRNKGNFPGRFSGRQFSNSRSEMNVSTLELGDSALYLCASSSYRASSYNEQFFGPGTRLTVL.